This TCR beta chain came from a study of blood T cell repertoires in COVID-19. V was shortened by 4 bases and J by 4 bases, with 10 bases between the two germline ends. There are 13 residues in the CDR3. CDR1 is MRHNA and CDR2 is SNTAGT in the germline V gene. Enrolled through a virtual design, the participants were between roughly 18 and 100 years of age and came from fewer than 30 US areas. Participant-reported clinical history was the basis for cohort assignment. Measured with immunoSEQ multiplex PCR; TCRdb has only the in-frame clones, and not every one. This sample carries under 200,000 clones, about 88% of them seen once, and the ten largest clones take 7% to 7.5%. This clone was counted a single time.

The TCR was taken from a woman aged 45 to 65 who had recovered from COVID-19. This chain connects TRBV6-4 to TRBJ1-2, with D tentatively TRBD1 (5 bases). The specimen was PBMCs or T cells enriched from blood (not recorded which). In nucleotides, the CDR3 is TGTGCCAGCAGTGCCGGACAACCCTATGGCTACACCTTC. Translated: CASSAGQPYGYTF.